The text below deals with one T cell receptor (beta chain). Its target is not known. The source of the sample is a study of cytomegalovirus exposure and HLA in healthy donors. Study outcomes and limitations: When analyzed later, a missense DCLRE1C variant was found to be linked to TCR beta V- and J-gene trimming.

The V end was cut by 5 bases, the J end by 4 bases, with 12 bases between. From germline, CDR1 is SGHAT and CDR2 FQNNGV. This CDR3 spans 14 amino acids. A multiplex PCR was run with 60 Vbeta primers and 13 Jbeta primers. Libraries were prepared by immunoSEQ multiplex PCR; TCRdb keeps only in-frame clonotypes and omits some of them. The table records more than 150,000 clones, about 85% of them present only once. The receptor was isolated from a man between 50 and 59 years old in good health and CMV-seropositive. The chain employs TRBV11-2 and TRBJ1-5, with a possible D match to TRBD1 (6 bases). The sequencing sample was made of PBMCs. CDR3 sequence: CASSLRGGNQPQHF. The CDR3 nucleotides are TGTGCCAGCAGCCTCAGAGGGGGAAATCAGCCCCAGCATTTT.